This TCR beta chain comes out of a study of T cells in Graves' hyperthyroidism and ophthalmopathy. RNA transcripts served as the template for amplifying TCR beta CDR3 regions. RT-PCR in the first round (using the HTBI primer set) targeted the TCR CDR3. TCRdb analysed the multiplex PCR reads with MiXCR anew, one entry per CDR3 protein. The data contain about 290,000 distinct CDR3 sequences, roughly 13% of them singletons. V was cut by 3 bases and J by 1 base, with 12 bases left in between. The germline V gene has CDR1 SGHRS and CDR2 YFSETQ. This CDR3 region has 15 residues. This clonotype has ten or more counts. Participants, patients aged 18 to 65, had newly diagnosed hyperthyroidism with a duration under 2 months. Every diagnosis used clinical symptoms, serum thyroxine and TRAb, thyroid ultrasound and orbital computed tomography.

Sequenced: blood. This clonotype was obtained from a woman aged 40 to 55 with Graves' hyperthyroidism. The rearrangement joins TRBV5-1 to TRBJ2-3; the D gene could be TRBD1 or TRBD2 (5 bases each). The CDR3: CASSSALGGTDTQYF. The CDR3 region has the DNA TGCGCCAGCAGCTCGGCCCTGGGGGGCACAGATACGCAGTATTTT.